This is a list of T cell receptor beta chains from one sample in a study of cytomegalovirus exposure and HLA in healthy donors. Only in-frame clones appear in the TCRdb table, and some are missing; sequencing was by immunoSEQ multiplex PCR. The sample yields more than 95,000 clones, 55% to 75% seen once. Source material: PBMCs. The receptors were gathered from a man aged 55 to 70 in good health and CMV-seronegative. CDR3s leave out the opening cysteine and the closing phenylalanine or tryptophan. Fields, in order: D gene, V gene, J gene, CDR3 protein. The D gene is left open where the match is weak.

.,TRBV5-4,TRBJ2-3,ASSPQYTDTQY
.,TRBV9,TRBJ2-2,ASTAFSGTGELF
TRBD1,TRBV12-5,TRBJ2-7,ASGSGQGADEQY
TRBD2,TRBV7-8,TRBJ2-3,ASSLWGAGASHGDTQY
TRBD1,TRBV2,.,ASSTIQGAEQY
.,TRBV7-3,TRBJ2-1,ASSLRGDEQF
.,TRBV19,TRBJ2-2,ASSILQGANTGELF
.,TRBV6-1,TRBJ1-2,ASSESEAAPYGYT
TRBD2,TRBV27,TRBJ2-5,ASRPRGGGQETQY
TRBD2,TRBV30,TRBJ2-7,AWSRLADEQY
.,TRBV7-9,TRBJ2-7,ASSLPRGTSAGEQY
.,TRBV19,TRBJ1-5,ASRVGGDQPQH
TRBD1,TRBV10-1,TRBJ1-1,ASRAQGAIEAF
.,TRBV5-1,TRBJ2-2,ASSNTGFPGELF
TRBD2,TRBV6-1,.,ASGREWGDEQY
TRBD1,TRBV5-1,TRBJ1-2,ASSFRDSYDGYT
.,TRBV19,TRBJ1-2,ASSILGQTYGYT
TRBD2,TRBV28,TRBJ2-2,ASSSPSGGLAVGELF
.,TRBV5-6,TRBJ2-1,ASSPGDSYEQF
TRBD1,TRBV6-6,TRBJ2-7,ASIPRTGGDEQY
.,TRBV6-1,TRBJ2-7,ASSENLALYEQY
.,TRBV4-1,TRBJ1-6,ASSQNLGGASYNSPLH
.,TRBV7-7,TRBJ2-3,ASSRGEEDTQY
TRBD1,TRBV5-1,TRBJ1-4,ASSRQTGGLATNEKLF
.,TRBV6-5,TRBJ2-1,ASSYGGYNEQF
.,TRBV7-2,TRBJ1-1,ASSLTYPQGLR
.,TRBV10-1,TRBJ1-1,ASSESATPNTEAF
.,TRBV5-4,TRBJ1-1,ASSRQNTEAF
TRBD2,TRBV7-9,.,SSSLAEGLAAYEQY
TRBD2,TRBV5-1,TRBJ2-3,ASSGGRGSDTQY
TRBD1,TRBV30,TRBJ1-2,AWSTGGTVGGYT
.,TRBV28,TRBJ2-3,ASRLGGDFTDTQY
.,TRBV7-9,TRBJ1-1,ASSLMGVADTEAF
.,TRBV5-7,TRBJ1-3,ASSLVGLSGNTIY
.,TRBV29-1,TRBJ2-4,SVERANIQY
.,TRBV5-1,TRBJ2-1,ASSLNQGGNEQF
.,TRBV5-4,TRBJ2-2,ASSPGSSTGELF
.,TRBV6-1,.,ASRRTTSSAEQY
.,TRBV7-3,TRBJ2-5,ASSLGAGFSETQY
.,TRBV29-1,TRBJ2-1,SVADNEQF
TRBD1,TRBV18,TRBJ2-2,ASSRVLAGGGKNTGELF
TRBD1,TRBV11-2,TRBJ1-3,ASSFLVGQGVGNTIY
TRBD1,TRBV5-6,TRBJ1-2,ASSPESTGAIGYT
.,TRBV7-2,TRBJ1-1,ASSLGPMEGTEAF
.,TRBV15,TRBJ1-2,ATREEASNGYT
TRBD2,TRBV30,TRBJ2-7,AWSASGRYEQY
.,TRBV9,TRBJ2-7,ASSVARSRSSYEQY
TRBD2,TRBV5-6,TRBJ2-3,ASSRPGLEVDTQY
TRBD2,TRBV30,TRBJ2-5,AWSPPFGAGGRETQY
.,TRBV11-1,TRBJ2-7,ASSLGQGPSYEQY
.,TRBV5-6,TRBJ1-1,ASSLAPGGDKAF
.,TRBV28,.,ASSLTGFSYEQY
.,TRBV9,TRBJ1-4,ASSVEGWGEKLF
.,TRBV23-1,TRBJ1-4,ASSSDFGALNEKLF
.,TRBV5-1,TRBJ1-1,ASRNGEGFTEAF
TRBD1,TRBV6-1,TRBJ2-6,ASSNRGEGANVLT
TRBD1,TRBV2,TRBJ1-5,ASTGTGSQPQH